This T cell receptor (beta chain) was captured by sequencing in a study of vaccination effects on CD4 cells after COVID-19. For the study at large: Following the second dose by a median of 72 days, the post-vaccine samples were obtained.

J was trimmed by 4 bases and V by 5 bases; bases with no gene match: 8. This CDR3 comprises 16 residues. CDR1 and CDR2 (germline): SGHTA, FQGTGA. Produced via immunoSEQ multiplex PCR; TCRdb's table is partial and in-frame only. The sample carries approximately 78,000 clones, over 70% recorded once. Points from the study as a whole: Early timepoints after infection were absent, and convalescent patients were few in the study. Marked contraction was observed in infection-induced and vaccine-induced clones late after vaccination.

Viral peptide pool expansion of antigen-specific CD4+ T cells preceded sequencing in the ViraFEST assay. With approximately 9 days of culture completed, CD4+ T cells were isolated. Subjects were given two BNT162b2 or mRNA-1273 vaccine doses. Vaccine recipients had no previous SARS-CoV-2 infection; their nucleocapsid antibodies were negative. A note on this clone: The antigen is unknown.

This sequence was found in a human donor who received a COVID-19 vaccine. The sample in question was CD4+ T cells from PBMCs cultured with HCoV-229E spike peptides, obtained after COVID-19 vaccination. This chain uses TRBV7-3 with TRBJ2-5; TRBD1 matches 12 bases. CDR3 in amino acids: CASSSAGQGAGETQYF. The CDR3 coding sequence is TGTGCCAGCAGCAGCGCGGGACAGGGGGCAGGAGAGACCCAGTACTTC.